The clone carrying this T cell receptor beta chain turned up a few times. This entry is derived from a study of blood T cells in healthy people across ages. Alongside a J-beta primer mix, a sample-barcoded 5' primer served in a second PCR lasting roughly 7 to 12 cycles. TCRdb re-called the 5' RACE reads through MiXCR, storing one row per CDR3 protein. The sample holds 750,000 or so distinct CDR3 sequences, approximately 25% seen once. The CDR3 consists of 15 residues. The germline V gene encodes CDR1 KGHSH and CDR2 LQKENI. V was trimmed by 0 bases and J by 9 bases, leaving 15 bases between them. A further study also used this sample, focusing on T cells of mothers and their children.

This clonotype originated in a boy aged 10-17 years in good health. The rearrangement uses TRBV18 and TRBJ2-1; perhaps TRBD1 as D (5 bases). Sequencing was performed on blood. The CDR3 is CASSPPGQSLSEQFF. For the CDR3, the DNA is TGTGCCAGCTCACCACCTGGACAAAGCCTTAGTGAGCAGTTCTTC.